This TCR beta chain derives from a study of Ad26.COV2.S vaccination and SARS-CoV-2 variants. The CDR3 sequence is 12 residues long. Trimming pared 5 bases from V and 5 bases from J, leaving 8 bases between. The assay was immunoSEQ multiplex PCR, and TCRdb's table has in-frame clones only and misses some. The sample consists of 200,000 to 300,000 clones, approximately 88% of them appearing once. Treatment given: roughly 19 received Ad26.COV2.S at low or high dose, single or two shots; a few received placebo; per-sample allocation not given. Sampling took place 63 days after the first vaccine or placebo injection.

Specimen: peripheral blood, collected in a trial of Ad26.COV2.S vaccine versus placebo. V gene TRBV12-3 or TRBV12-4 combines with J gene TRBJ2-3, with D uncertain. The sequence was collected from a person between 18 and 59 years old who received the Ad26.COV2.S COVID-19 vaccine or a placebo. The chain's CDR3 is CASSPLLDTQYF. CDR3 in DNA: TGTGCCAGCAGTCCCCTTTTAGATACGCAGTATTTT.